In this sample, the clone carrying this T cell receptor beta chain turned up a few times. The table came from immunoSEQ multiplex PCR; TCRdb's copy has only in-frame clones and leaves some out. Among some 64,000 clones listed, just under 75% were seen once. These data originate in a study of blood T cell repertoires in COVID-19. In the study overall: Both acute and convalescent COVID-19 samples were obtained from the United States, Italy and Spain.

The source is a woman in her seventies with COVID-19, enrolled during active disease. The sample taken for sequencing was peripheral blood.

The CDR3 nucleotides are TGCGCCAGCAGCCAAGATGGCAGATATAATGAAAAACTGTTTTTT. This codes for CASSQDGRYNEKLFF. This chain connects TRBV4-3 to TRBJ1-4; D ambiguous. This CDR3 has 15 residues. Germline CDR1 reads LGHNA; CDR2 reads YSLEER. The V gene lost 0 bases and the J gene lost 4 bases, with 9 bases spanning the gap.